This T cell receptor (beta chain) stems from a study of tumour-infiltrating T cells in Burkitt lymphoma. Note on this clone: With a much larger clone just one base away, this may be a read error. The sample has other DNA sequences that encode this CDR3 too.

Germline values: CDR1 SEHNR, CDR2 FQNEAQ (reference sequence). The CDR3 contains 15 residues. Repertoires were generated with immunoSEQ multiplex PCR, while TCRdb's copy carries only in-frame clones and drops some. The sample records 2,500 to 3,500 clones, around 14% being singletons. The receptor was derived from a human donor with Burkitt lymphoma. The sequenced material came from tumor tissue. The V call is TRBV7-9, the J call TRBJ2-7, with D possibly TRBD2 on 6 matching bases. The CDR3 DNA follows: TGTGCCAGCAGCTCTCCGGCAGGAGGGTCGTACGAGCAGTACTTT. This gives the protein CASSSPAGGSYEQYF.